Below, 18 T cell receptor beta chains from the same sample are listed, as sequenced in a study of T-cell reconstitution after alpha-beta-depleted transplantation in children. The TCRbeta library incorporated unique molecular identifiers. TCRdb re-called the PCR reads with MiXCR, one entry per CDR3 protein. Among under 450,000 distinct CDR3 sequences listed, about a sixth were seen once. This sample comprised PBMCs, mostly from graft donor cells, obtained 360 days after TCRalphabeta/CD19-depleted stem cell transplant. The receptors were gathered from a boy in the first two years of life who had a stem cell transplant for Wiskott-Aldrich syndrome, so the T cells may come from the graft donor.

The sample holds a few counts of this clonotype. This chain connects TRBV4-3 to TRBJ2-7; the D gene is possibly TRBD1 (6 bases). Trimming removed 0 bases at V and 3 bases at J, with 9 bases between. This CDR3 is 14 amino acids long. The germline V gene has CDR1 LGHNA and CDR2 YSLEER. CDR3: CASSQERDNYEQYF. In nucleotides, the CDR3 is TGCGCCAGCAGCCAAGAGAGGGACAACTACGAGCAGTACTTC.

This clonotype was detected only a few times. The J gene is TRBJ2-3, the V gene TRBV5-1; D is uncertain. The germline V gene has CDR1 SGHRS and CDR2 YFSETQ. V lost 5 bases, J lost 4 bases, and 17 bases lay in between. The CDR3 consists of 15 residues. CDR3 nucleotide sequence: TGCGCCAGCAGTTCGATTCCGGTACAACCAGATACGCAGTATTTT. Its protein is CASSSIPVQPDTQYF.

This clonotype was counted between two and nine times. The gene calls are TRBV28 and TRBJ1-1; D unresolved. Per germline, CDR1 MDHEN and CDR2 SYDVKM. V shed 6 bases and J shed 2 bases, with 7 bases lying between them. This CDR3 has 12 residues. As DNA, the CDR3 is TGTGCCAGCAGGAGTCCCAACACTGAAGCTTTCTTT. This gives the protein CASRSPNTEAFF.

The chain employs TRBV7-2 and TRBJ1-4; no reliable D call. The CDR3 runs 15 residues. Trimming pared 2 bases from V and 3 bases from J, leaving 10 bases between. Germline V gene sequence: CDR1 SGHTA, CDR2 FQGNSA. The CDR3 DNA sequence: TGTGCCAGCAGCTTAAGTGGCTTGGCTAATGAAAAACTGTTTTTT. It codes for CASSLSGLANEKLFF.

The J gene is TRBJ1-2, the V gene TRBV10-3, with D possibly being TRBD1 (6 bases). CDR1 ENHRY and CDR2 SYGVKD come from the germline V gene. The CDR3 totals 13 residues. V was pared by 2 bases and J by 2 bases, with 6 bases between. The CDR3 region has the DNA TGTGCCATCAGTGAGGGGACAAACTATGGCTACACCTTC. Protein: CAISEGTNYGYTF.

There are a few counts of this clonotype. The genes are TRBV10-1 and TRBJ2-7, with 7 nucleotides matching TRBD2. V shed 6 bases and J 4 bases; nucleotides not matched to a gene: 15. CDR1 and CDR2 from the germline V gene are WNHNN and SYGVQD (reference sequence). CDR3 length: 16 residues. The CDR3 protein is CASSPGLLREPYEQYF. The CDR3 DNA is TGCGCCAGCAGCCCCGGGTTATTGCGGGAGCCATACGAGCAGTACTTC.

The chain joins TRBV6-2 or TRBV6-3 to TRBJ2-5, with 13 positions matching TRBD2. Trimming cost V 0 bases and J 3 bases; bases outside gene matches: 7. The CDR3 runs 18 residues. Germline CDR1 is MNHEY and CDR2 is SVGEGT. CDR3 loop: CASSYSRGLAGQKETQYF. The CDR3 DNA sequence: TGTGCCAGCAGTTACTCGCGGGGACTAGCGGGACAGAAAGAGACCCAGTACTTC.

This chain links TRBV4-3 with TRBJ2-7; TRBD1 matches 7 bases. The CDR3 length is 14 residues. Germline-derived CDR1 and CDR2 are LGHNA and YSLEER. The ends lost 4 bases at V and 2 bases at J; junction bases unmatched: 5. The CDR3 is CASSLWTGAYEQYF. CDR3 sequence (DNA): TGCGCCAGCAGCCTATGGACAGGAGCCTACGAGCAGTACTTC.

The chain uses TRBV19 and TRBJ2-7; D gene unclear. The CDR3 extends over 14 amino acids. Per the germline V gene, CDR1 is LNHDA and CDR2 is SQIVND (reference sequence). V was cut by 3 bases and J by 3 bases, with 12 bases left in between. DNA of the CDR3: TGTGCCAGTAGTATCGGAATTAACCACTACGAGCAGTACTTC. Translated, it gives CASSIGINHYEQYF.

This clonotype was found a few times. This chain uses TRBV12-3 or TRBV12-4 with TRBJ2-7; 8 nucleotides match TRBD1. Trimming at V came to 6 bases and at J to 7 bases, leaving 11 bases not matched to a gene. There are 14 residues in the CDR3. The CDR3 loop is CASSPGQGRWEQYF. CDR3 nucleotides: TGTGCCAGCAGCCCTGGACAGGGACGGTGGGAGCAGTACTTC.

CDR3 sequence reads: CASSLVAQAIIGELFF. CDR3 coding DNA: TGCGCCAGCAGCTTGGTAGCTCAAGCAATAATTGGGGAGCTGTTTTTT. V usage is TRBV5-1 and J usage is TRBJ2-2; D not resolved. In germline, CDR1 is SGHRS, CDR2 YFSETQ. Trimming removed 0 bases from V and 8 bases from J, with 17 bases in between. The CDR3 has 16 residues.

V gene TRBV12-3 or TRBV12-4 combines with J gene TRBJ1-1; 12 bases align to TRBD1. With 6 bases clipped from V and 0 bases from J, the junction kept 8 bases outside the gene matches. This CDR3 is 17 amino acids long. CDR3 sequence: CASRRDRGRLMNTEAFF. As DNA, the CDR3 is TGTGCCAGCAGACGGGACAGGGGGCGATTGATGAACACTGAAGCTTTCTTT.

The chain joins TRBV15 to TRBJ2-1; D is possibly TRBD2 (5 bases). The CDR3 is 15 amino acids. CDR1 is LNHNV and CDR2 is YYDKDF in the germline V gene (reference sequence). V was clipped by 0 bases and J by 5 bases, with 11 bases between them. In DNA form, the CDR3 reads TGTGCCACCAGCAGAGATTTCCTAGCTAACAATGAGCAGTTCTTC. This encodes CATSRDFLANNEQFF. Supplemented by reference TRBV15 and TRBJ2-1, the full variable domain reads DAMVIQNPRYQVTQFGKPVTLSCSQTLNHNVMYWYQQKSSQAPKLLFHYYDKDFNNEADTPDNFQSRRPNTSFCFLDIRSPGLGDTAMYLCATSRDFLANNEQFFGPGTRLTVL.

This clonotype was counted between two and nine times. The chain joins TRBV29-1 to TRBJ2-5; D ambiguous. The CDR3 consists of 12 residues. Germline CDR1 SQVTM, CDR2 ANQGSEA. V gave up 3 bases and J gave up 0 bases, with 5 bases separating them. CDR3 nucleotides: TGCAGCGTTGAGAACTACCAAGAGACCCAGTACTTC. Residues: CSVENYQETQYF.

This clonotype was seen a handful of times. The V call is TRBV24-1, the J call TRBJ2-5; TRBD2 matches at 14 bases. This CDR3 has 14 residues. Trimming cost V 7 bases and J 4 bases; bases outside gene matches: 1. Germline CDR1 KGHDR, CDR2 SFDVKD. The CDR3 here is CATRGTSGRETQYF. The CDR3, as DNA: TGTGCCACCAGAGGGACTAGCGGGAGAGAGACCCAGTACTTC.

This sequence joins TRBV5-1 and TRBJ2-1; 10 nucleotides agree with TRBD1. V was clipped by 0 bases and J by 10 bases; unmatched bases: 10. Germline CDR1 reads SGHRS; CDR2 reads YFSETQ. The CDR3 is made up of 16 amino acids. The CDR3 sequence is CASSLAGTGAYREQFF. The CDR3 DNA reads as TGCGCCAGCAGCTTGGCGGGGACAGGGGCTTACAGGGAGCAGTTCTTC.

The chain links TRBV29-1 to TRBJ2-3, with D uncertain. The CDR3 spans 18 residues. CDR1 is SQVTM and CDR2 is ANQGSEA in the germline V gene. Trimming stripped 7 bases from V and 0 bases from J, with 26 bases between. Here the CDR3 reads CSASLALPYSSSTDTQYF. For the CDR3, the DNA is TGCAGCGCCTCCTTGGCGCTGCCGTATTCATCTAGCACAGATACGCAGTATTTT.

The gene calls are TRBV7-9 and TRBJ2-2; D remains unclear. Trimming took off 5 bases at V and 6 bases at J, with 7 bases between the two ends. Germline V gene lookup returns CDR1 SEHNR and CDR2 FQNEAQ (reference sequence). This CDR3 spans 12 amino acids. CDR3 sequence (DNA): TGTGCCAGCAGCCTTCAGTCCGGGGAGCTGTTTTTT. Residues: CASSLQSGELFF.